A single sample is the source of the 25 T cell receptor beta chains below, sequenced in a study of response to subunit inactivated influenza vaccine (dated 2018 in TCRdb). Library prep was done by RT-PCR. Sequencing was performed on an Illumina HiSeq 2500. TCRdb passed the public sequencing reads through fastp at Q25 and MiXCR, retaining productive beta sequences. CDR3 protein sequences are deduplicated, and each keeps its most common genes and DNA. The sample profile shows 550,000 to 800,000 distinct CDR3 sequences; about 15% of them were found once. The biggest ten clones account for approximately 10% of the sample. The sample consisted of PBMCs from blood, taken about 11 days after vaccination. The origin of the receptors is a man aged 50 to 60 who received an inactivated influenza vaccine. Donor details come from another sample of the same person, matched by shared clones.

This clonotype came up a few times. This chain links TRBV12-3 or TRBV12-4 with TRBJ2-5; 8 bases are a match to TRBD2. V was clipped by 7 bases and J by 4 bases; unmatched bases: 14. This CDR3 is 16 amino acids long. The chain's CDR3 is CASKAGGGGDRETQYF. The CDR3 DNA is TGTGCCAGCAAGGCCGGGGGGGGGGGCGACAGAGAGACCCAGTACTTC.

This chain uses TRBV5-5 with TRBJ2-3; 7 bases agree with TRBD1. This CDR3 is built from 16 residues. J gave up 0 bases and V 0 bases, and 4 bases lay outside the gene matches. Germline V gene lookup returns CDR1 SGHKS and CDR2 YYEKEE (reference sequence). The CDR3 loop reads CASSLGTGASTDTQYF. CDR3 bases: TGTGCCAGCAGCTTGGGTACAGGGGCTAGCACAGATACGCAGTATTTT.

This clonotype was observed a few times. The V call is TRBV5-6, the J call TRBJ1-1, with D perhaps matching TRBD1 (5 bases). The V end lost 7 bases, the J end lost 0 bases, and 16 bases lay between the germline ends. This CDR3 is 15 amino acids long. Germline values: CDR1 SGHDT, CDR2 YYEEEE. CDR3 amino acids: CASRDFVLMNTEAFF. The CDR3 DNA follows: TGTGCCAGCCGGGACTTCGTCCTCATGAACACTGAAGCTTTCTTT.

The V call is TRBV6-1, the J call TRBJ1-2; 9 nucleotides align to TRBD1. The germline gives CDR1 MNHNS, CDR2 SASEGT. This CDR3 comprises 15 residues. J lost 2 bases, V lost 3 bases, and 4 bases had no gene match. Here the CDR3 reads CASSDPGTGNYGYTF. The CDR3 DNA sequence: TGTGCCAGCAGTGATCCCGGGACAGGGAACTATGGCTACACCTTC.

V gene TRBV20-1 combines with J gene TRBJ1-2; D unresolved. Germline V lookup: CDR1 DFQATT, CDR2 SNEGSKA (reference sequence). Trimming cost V 8 bases and J 4 bases, with 17 bases left between them. This CDR3 contains 13 residues. The CDR3 protein is CSLEPKGVYGYTF. CDR3 nucleotide sequence: TGCAGTCTGGAACCTAAGGGAGTCTATGGCTACACCTTC.

As DNA, the CDR3 is TGTGCCAGCAGCCTCAGTCCCGGAGGGGAGACCCAGTACTTC. It yields the protein CASSLSPGGETQYF. The chain couples TRBV7-2 to TRBJ2-5; the D gene is possibly TRBD2 (6 bases). The CDR3 is made up of 14 amino acids. Looked up from germline, CDR1 is SGHTA and CDR2 is FQGNSA. V lost 5 bases to trimming and J lost 5 bases, with 15 bases between them.

In its sample, this clonotype was seen many times. The chain uses TRBV7-2 and TRBJ2-1; unclear D gene. The CDR3 consists of 13 residues. Per germline, CDR1 SGHTA and CDR2 FQGNSA. The germline V and J ends were trimmed by 2 bases and 7 bases, with 9 bases remaining between them. As DNA, the CDR3 is TGTGCCAGCAGCTTACTGCGCCTTAATGAGCAGTTCTTC. This sequence encodes CASSLLRLNEQFF.

This clonotype was recorded many times. This sequence joins TRBV29-1 and TRBJ2-1, with D possibly being TRBD1 or TRBD2 (5 bases each). Germline lookup yields CDR1 SQVTM and CDR2 ANQGSEA. The V gene lost 6 bases and the J gene lost 3 bases, with 27 bases spanning the gap. CDR3 length: 18 amino acids. CDR3: CSVDAGSGTALNYNEQFF. The DNA for the CDR3 is TGCAGCGTGGATGCGGGTTCCGGGACGGCTCTTAACTACAATGAGCAGTTCTTC.

The V and J genes are TRBV20-1 and TRBJ2-1, with 8 bases lining up with TRBD2. The CDR3 totals 16 residues. Germline assignment: CDR1 DFQATT and CDR2 SNEGSKA (reference sequence). V lost 6 bases and J lost 2; bases outside the gene matches: 12. As DNA, the CDR3 is TGCAGTGCCACGTCGAAAGCCGGGAGGGCCTACAATGAGCAGTTCTTC. Protein product: CSATSKAGRAYNEQFF.

The chain recombines TRBV29-1 with TRBJ2-7, with D tentatively TRBD2 (5 bases). Deletions cut 5 bases from V and 5 bases from J, with 22 bases between. The CDR3 totals 15 residues. Germline V gene data show CDR1 as SQVTM and CDR2 as ANQGSEA. The CDR3 protein is CSVPGGGSGRDEQYF. The DNA for the CDR3 is TGCAGCGTTCCCGGAGGCGGGTCGGGTCGGGACGAGCAGTACTTC.

The chain carries TRBV27 and TRBJ1-5; D is perhaps TRBD1 (5 bases). This CDR3 is 17 amino acids long. The germline V and J ends were trimmed by 4 bases and 4 bases, with 20 bases remaining between them. Germline CDR1 MNHEY, CDR2 SMNVEV (reference sequence). The CDR3 DNA is TGTGCCAGCAGTTCCAAGTCTGGGGCAGGGAGGAATCAGCCCCAGCATTTT. Amino acid sequence: CASSSKSGAGRNQPQHF.

V is TRBV5-1 and J is TRBJ2-3; the match to TRBD1 covers 8 bases. V was clipped by 4 bases and J by 2 bases; unmatched bases: 6. Looked up from germline, CDR1 is SGHRS and CDR2 is YFSETQ. The CDR3 is 15 residues long. The CDR3 DNA sequence: TGCGCCAGCAGCCGCCGGACAGGGACCACAGATACGCAGTATTTT. This gives the protein CASSRRTGTTDTQYF.

The CDR3 loop reads CASGQPPGQGANEQFF. The CDR3 DNA reads TGTGCCAGCGGCCAACCCCCGGGACAGGGGGCTAATGAGCAGTTCTTC. The chain joins TRBV12-3 or TRBV12-4 to TRBJ2-1; 12 bases agree with TRBD1. V lost 8 bases, J lost 7 bases, and 12 bases stayed unmatched. The CDR3 has 16 residues.

V and J are TRBV30 and TRBJ2-4, with 7 bases aligning to TRBD1. Trimming took 1 base from V and 5 from J; bases not matched to a gene: 14. The CDR3 contains 17 residues. Germline V CDR1 and CDR2: GTSNPN, SVGIG (reference sequence). CDR3 sequence reads: CAWSAKSGGQGENIQYF. The CDR3 DNA is TGTGCCTGGAGTGCAAAAAGTGGAGGTCAGGGGGAAAACATTCAGTACTTC.

Note on this clonotype: The junction departs from germline at one end; a sequencing error may be responsible. The chain has TRBV7-9 and TRBJ2-1; 10 bases fit TRBD1. Germline V gene lookup returns CDR1 SEHNR and CDR2 FQNEAQ (reference sequence). The CDR3 has 15 residues. The CDR3 coding sequence is TGTGCCAGCAGTTTTGGGCTGACAGGGGGCAATAAGCAGTTCTTC. Translation: CASSFGLTGGNKQFF.

This clonotype was observed a few times. The chain joins TRBV20-1 to TRBJ2-1; D remains unclear. CDR3 length equals 10 residues. Germline CDR1 is DFQATT and CDR2 is SNEGSKA (reference sequence). Trimming removed 5 bases from V and 5 bases from J, with 4 bases in between. The CDR3 reads CSAGHNEQFF. The CDR3 coding sequence is TGCAGTGCTGGCCACAATGAGCAGTTCTTC.

This clonotype was seen a few times. This rearrangement joins TRBV20-1 to TRBJ1-2, with D uncertain. V lost 3 bases and J lost 1, with 3 bases in between. There are 11 residues in the CDR3. Germline V gene sequence: CDR1 DFQATT, CDR2 SNEGSKA (reference sequence). The CDR3 protein is CSASGNYGYTF. The CDR3 DNA follows: TGCAGTGCTAGCGGTAACTATGGCTACACCTTC.

The J gene is TRBJ2-3, the V gene TRBV12-3 or TRBV12-4; unclear D gene. The CDR3 loop spans 15 amino acids. Trimming cost V 2 bases and J 0 bases, with 9 bases left between them. The CDR3 loop reads CASSLWAVSTDTQYF. CDR3 DNA sequence: TGTGCCAGCAGTTTATGGGCAGTTAGCACAGATACGCAGTATTTT.

This chain uses TRBV7-8 with TRBJ2-4, with D unresolved. The V gene lost 5 bases and the J gene lost 7 bases, with 9 bases spanning the gap. Germline CDR1 reads SGHVS; CDR2 reads FQNEAQ. The CDR3 consists of 12 residues. As DNA, the CDR3 is TGTGCCAGCAGCGCCTGGGGTAACATTCAGTACTTC. This encodes CASSAWGNIQYF.

This clonotype came up a few times. The chain is built from TRBV20-1 and TRBJ1-4; D remains ambiguous. This CDR3 has 12 residues. Germline V CDR1 and CDR2: DFQATT, SNEGSKA (reference sequence). V lost 3 bases to trimming and J lost 4 bases, with 6 bases between them. The CDR3: CSASPGNEKLFF. CDR3 nucleotides: TGCAGTGCTAGTCCGGGTAATGAAAAACTGTTTTTT.

This chain connects TRBV11-2 to TRBJ1-1, with D uncertain. Germline V gene lookup returns CDR1 SGHAT and CDR2 FQNNGV. The length of the CDR3 is 15 residues. Trimming removed 5 bases at V and 1 base at J, with 14 bases between. The CDR3 region has the DNA TGTGCCAGCAGCGAATTGGAAGGGTGGAACACTGAAGCTTTCTTT. Translation: CASSELEGWNTEAFF.

The V call is TRBV20-1, the J call TRBJ2-5, with D unclear. CDR1 is DFQATT and CDR2 is SNEGSKA in the germline V gene (reference sequence). The CDR3 spans 10 residues. V lost 6 bases and J lost 5, with 7 bases in between. CDR3 protein: CSATGETQYF. Written as DNA, the CDR3 is TGCAGTGCGACCGGTGAGACCCAGTACTTC.

This clonotype was counted only a few times. V and J are TRBV10-3 and TRBJ2-7; TRBD1 matches 9 bases. The germline gives CDR1 ENHRY, CDR2 SYGVKD. The CDR3 loop spans 13 amino acids. V gave up 10 bases and J gave up 1 base; unmatched junction bases: 5. The DNA of the CDR3 is TGTGCCACCGTGGGGACAGGGTCCTACGAGCAGTACTTC. Its protein is CATVGTGSYEQYF.

This clonotype was observed a handful of times. The rearrangement joins TRBV20-1 to TRBJ2-3, with a weak D call TRBD2 (5 bases). Deletions cut 2 bases from V and 3 bases from J, with 9 bases between. The CDR3 sequence is 13 residues long. From germline, CDR1 is DFQATT and CDR2 SNEGSKA (reference sequence). CDR3 nucleotides: TGCAGTGCTAGAATTTGGGAGACAGATACGCAGTATTTT. It translates to CSARIWETDTQYF.

The chain has TRBV12-3 or TRBV12-4 and TRBJ2-7; possible D gene TRBD1, 5 bases. The CDR3 is made up of 12 amino acids. Trimming cost V 7 bases and J 7 bases, with 14 bases left between them. The CDR3 region has the DNA TGTGCCAGCACCCAGGGCCAAGCGGAGCAGTACTTC. This codes for CASTQGQAEQYF.